This T cell receptor (beta chain) was sequenced for a study of identical twins. Findings of the study overall: Models predicted less out-of-frame TCR alpha sharing in monozygotic twins than was found. Cross-sectional statistics, not tracking of the same donors, supported the conclusions.

The donor group consisted entirely of healthy Caucasians. TCRdb fed the 5' RACE reads into MiXCR, producing one record per CDR3 protein. The sample consists of around 570,000 distinct CDR3 sequences, 7.5% to 10% of them appearing once. CDR3 length: 16 residues. With 6 bases clipped from V and 5 bases from J, the junction kept 11 bases outside the gene matches. Germline CDR1 and CDR2: LNHNV and YYDKDF (reference sequence). This clonotype was found many times. The antigen is undetermined. These data were also reused for a study on yellow fever vaccine responses in identical twins.

This TCR derives from a woman between 18 and 30 years old in good health. The sample comprised PBMCs. The V call is TRBV15, the J call TRBJ2-7; 12 nucleotides match TRBD2. CDR3 amino acids: CATSRTLAGGRNEQYF. CDR3 sequence (DNA): TGTGCCACCAGTAGGACACTAGCGGGGGGACGGAACGAGCAGTACTTC.